One and the same sample provided the 10 T cell receptor beta chains below, sequenced in a study of T cells after yellow fever vaccination. A single record per CDR3 protein comes from TCRdb applying MiXCR to the 5' RACE reads. In the table there are some 250,000 distinct CDR3 sequences, about 7% of which are singletons. Sample: CD4+ T cells sorted from PBMCs, taken 15 days after the yellow fever booster vaccination. These receptors were collected from a man aged 25-40 years who received the YFV17D yellow fever vaccine.

The sample holds a few counts of this clonotype. The germline gene is not matched at one end of the junction; a read error may be the cause. The chain has TRBV5-8 and TRBJ2-7; 9 bases are a match to TRBD1. CDR1 and CDR2 from the germline V gene are SGHTS and YDEGEE. The CDR3 loop spans 12 amino acids. The DNA for the CDR3 is TGTGCCAGCAGCGGCACAGGGGGCAATCGGGACTTC. This gives the protein CASSGTGGNRDF.

This clonotype was seen repeatedly, ten times or more. This chain links TRBV7-9 with TRBJ1-1, with 9 bases that match TRBD1. The CDR3 totals 15 residues. Trimming took 5 bases from V and 1 from J; bases not matched to a gene: 5. The germline CDR1 and CDR2 sequences are SEHNR and FQNEAQ (reference sequence). In DNA, the CDR3 is TGTGCCAGCAGCCGGGACAGGGTAAGGAACACTGAAGCTTTCTTT. Amino acids: CASSRDRVRNTEAFF.

In its sample, this clonotype was seen many times. The CDR3 DNA reads as TGTGCCAGCAGCCGGGACAGGGGCGGCACAGATACGCAGTATTTT. Translation: CASSRDRGGTDTQYF. The V and J genes are TRBV2 and TRBJ2-3, with 10 bases lining up with TRBD1. The CDR3 sequence is 15 residues long. Germline V gene sequence: CDR1 SNHLY, CDR2 FYNNEI. Trimming took 6 bases from V and 1 from J; bases not matched to a gene: 4.

This clonotype was seen more than once but under ten times. The V call is TRBV7-9, the J call TRBJ2-7, with D unclear. This CDR3 comprises 14 residues. The V and J ends lost 6 bases and 0 bases respectively, with 12 bases between them. Germline V gene sequence: CDR1 SEHNR, CDR2 FQNEAQ (reference sequence). The CDR3 here is CASSNLGGSYEQYF. CDR3 coding DNA: TGTGCCAGCAGTAACTTAGGCGGCTCCTACGAGCAGTACTTC. The variable domain in full, with the rest retrieved from reference TRBV7-9 and TRBJ2-7, is DTGVSQNPRHKITKRGQNVTFRCDPISEHNRLYWYRQTLGQGPEFLTYFQNEAQLEKSRLLSDRFSAERPKGSFSTLEIQRTEQGDSAMYLCASSNLGGSYEQYFGPGTRLTVT.

This clonotype was counted a few times. The chain joins TRBV20-1 to TRBJ2-7; 8 nucleotides line up with TRBD2. Per germline, CDR1 DFQATT and CDR2 SNEGSKA (reference sequence). The CDR3 loop spans 15 amino acids. J gave up 2 bases and V 1 base, and 7 bases lay outside the gene matches. CDR3 loop: CSARGAGGPPYEQYF. CDR3 DNA: TGCAGTGCTAGAGGGGCGGGGGGTCCCCCCTACGAGCAGTACTTC.

This clonotype was seen many times. The gene calls are TRBV7-9 and TRBJ1-1; the D gene is possibly TRBD1 (5 bases). The CDR3 length is 17 residues. In germline, CDR1 is SEHNR, CDR2 FQNEAQ (reference sequence). Trimming removed 1 base from V and 7 bases from J, with 22 bases in between. The CDR3 DNA reads as TGTGCCAGCAGCTTAGGGTCCGGGACGGACGGGCCCTATGAAGCTTTCTTT. Protein product: CASSLGSGTDGPYEAFF.

This chain connects TRBV7-8 to TRBJ2-5, with 8 bases lining up with TRBD2. V was clipped by 1 base and J by 5 bases; unmatched bases: 3. The V gene's germline CDR1 is SGHVS and CDR2 FQNEAQ. CDR3 length equals 14 residues. The CDR3 spells CASSLVSSGETQYF. In DNA, the CDR3 is TGTGCCAGCAGCTTAGTTTCTAGCGGGGAGACCCAGTACTTC.

The V gene is TRBV5-5, the J gene TRBJ1-2, with 8 bases aligning to TRBD1. The CDR3 sequence is 14 residues long. Per germline, CDR1 SGHKS and CDR2 YYEKEE (reference sequence). J gave up 4 bases and V 4 bases, and 6 bases lay outside the gene matches. As DNA, the CDR3 is TGTGCCAGCAGCAAGACAGGGGCGACCTATGGCTACACCTTC. Residues: CASSKTGATYGYTF.

The chain uses TRBV5-1 and TRBJ1-1; TRBD1 matches 8 bases. The CDR3 is 13 amino acids. Unmatched junction bases numbered 3, after V lost 4 bases and J lost 4 bases. Germline V CDR1 and CDR2: SGHRS, YFSETQ. The CDR3 DNA reads TGCGCCAGCAGCCACAGGGGGGGCACTGAAGCTTTCTTT. Amino acids: CASSHRGGTEAFF.

The chain has TRBV5-1 and TRBJ2-6; D is possibly TRBD1 (6 bases). V was shortened by 0 bases and J by 2 bases, with 9 bases between the two germline ends. This CDR3 spans 16 amino acids. CDR1 and CDR2 from the germline V gene are SGHRS and YFSETQ. This chain's CDR3 is CASSLDTGTGANVLTF. Written as DNA, the CDR3 is TGCGCCAGCAGCTTGGACACAGGGACTGGGGCCAACGTCCTGACTTTC.